This TCR beta chain was retrieved from a study of breast tumors, draining lymph nodes, adjacent tissues. V was cut by 6 bases and J by 5 bases, with 13 bases left in between. Germline V CDR1 and CDR2: LNHDA, SQIVND (reference sequence). This CDR3 is built from 13 residues. Breast cancer patients provided tissue from their axillary draining lymph nodes. This clonotype was counted ten times or more. Its matching antigen is unknown. Study observations and caveats: Data only fit, rather than demonstrated, lymph node origin of most tumor T cells. Tumor and nontumor repertoires were significantly more similar in luminal-like than in basal-like breast cancer. The data were judged consistent with most tumor T cells coming from lymph node and expanding in tumor. Tumor repertoires ranked between lymph nodes and nontumor tissue in diversity, with V and J gene preferences.

One entry per CDR3 protein, called by TCRdb with MiXCR from the multiplex PCR reads. The data show some 150,000 distinct CDR3 sequences, around 20% seen once. This clonotype was sampled from a female donor with breast cancer. Some clones in this sample may be carry-over from other donors' samples. V and J are TRBV19 and TRBJ2-5; D might be TRBD1 (6 bases). Sample: axillary lymph node tissue. The DNA of the CDR3 is TGTGCCAGTAGGAGCAGGGGCAAGGAGACCCAGTACTTC. Its protein product is CASRSRGKETQYF.